This passage covers 26 T cell receptor beta chains from one sample sequenced in a study of response to subunit inactivated influenza vaccine. TCRdb recomputed calls from the RT-PCR reads with MiXCR, one row per CDR3 protein. The sample has 650,000 to 700,000 distinct CDR3 sequences, around 16% seen once. Here the sequenced sample was PBMCs from blood, taken roughly 13 days after vaccination. The receptor source for this set is a man over 45 who received an inactivated influenza vaccine.

The chain couples TRBV11-2 to TRBJ1-2; D might be TRBD1 (6 bases). This CDR3 has 13 residues. V was trimmed by 5 bases and J by 8 bases, leaving 15 bases between them. Germline V gene sequence: CDR1 SGHAT, CDR2 FQNNGV. The DNA of the CDR3 is TGTGCCAGCAGCCCAGGGGAAGTATCGGGCTACACCTTC. Translation gives CASSPGEVSGYTF.

This clonotype occurred many times. The chain combines TRBV4-3 with TRBJ1-6, with D uncertain. V was trimmed by 0 bases and J by 0 bases, leaving 15 bases between them. Germline V gives CDR1 LGHNA, CDR2 YSLEER. CDR3 length equals 19 residues. CDR3 in amino acids: CASSQDYYIQSSYNSPLHF. The CDR3 coding sequence is TGCGCCAGCAGCCAAGATTATTACATCCAGAGCTCCTATAATTCACCCCTCCACTTT.

The sample holds a few counts of this clonotype. The chain carries TRBV18 and TRBJ2-1; 11 bases are a match to TRBD1. The CDR3 has 20 residues. V shed 5 bases, J shed 9 bases, and the junction held 24 bases outside the gene matches. Germline CDR1 reads KGHSH; CDR2 reads LQKENI. For the CDR3, the DNA is TGTGCCAGCTCAGCATCGGGACAGGGGGTCGCAAAAAGAGGAGGGTTTGAGCAGTTCTTC. Its translation is CASSASGQGVAKRGGFEQFF.

The CDR3 coding sequence is TGTGCCACCAGCAGAGACCTAGCGGGAGAGTCAGATACGCAGTATTTT. Translation gives CATSRDLAGESDTQYF. J is TRBJ2-3 and V is TRBV15; 10 bases agree with TRBD2. Germline CDR1 LNHNV, CDR2 YYDKDF (reference sequence). This CDR3 has 16 amino acids. The ends lost 0 bases at V and 4 bases at J; junction bases unmatched: 4.

The genes are TRBV11-2 and TRBJ2-1; the match to TRBD2 covers 8 bases. The germline CDR1 and CDR2 sequences are SGHAT and FQNNGV. There are 15 residues in the CDR3. The V segment lost 5 bases and the J segment 5 bases; nucleotides outside the gene matches: 8. The CDR3 nucleotides read TGTGCCAGCAGCCACGGGGGGGCCGCCGACAATGAGCAGTTCTTC. Protein product: CASSHGGAADNEQFF. The whole variable domain, remainder taken from reference TRBV11-2 and TRBJ2-1, is EAGVAQSPRYKIIEKRQSVAFWCNPISGHATLYWYQQILGQGPKLLIQFQNNGVVDDSQLPKDRFSAERLKGVDSTLKIQPAKLEDSAVYLCASSHGGAADNEQFFGPGTRLTVL.

The chain is built from TRBV20-1 and TRBJ1-5, with D possibly TRBD1 on 5 matching bases. The V and J ends lost 3 bases and 2 bases respectively, with 11 bases between them. This CDR3 is built from 14 residues. The V gene's germline CDR1 is DFQATT and CDR2 SNEGSKA (reference sequence). The CDR3 loop reads CSASRGPGNQPQHF. In DNA form, the CDR3 reads TGCAGTGCTAGTAGGGGCCCGGGCAATCAGCCCCAGCATTTT.

The J gene is TRBJ1-1, the V gene TRBV5-6; 11 bases match TRBD1. Germline trimming cut 3 bases from V and 4 bases from J; bases unmatched to any gene: 14. The CDR3 loop spans 18 amino acids. CDR1 is SGHDT, CDR2 YYEEEE, per germline. CDR3 amino acids: CASSWGLFGQGARTEAFF. The CDR3 DNA sequence: TGTGCCAGCAGCTGGGGGTTGTTTGGACAGGGGGCGCGCACTGAAGCTTTCTTT. Using reference TRBV5-6 and TRBJ1-1 for the parts outside the CDR3, the full variable domain is DAGVTQSPTHLIKTRGQQVTLRCSPKSGHDTVSWYQQALGQGPQFIFQYYEEEERQRGNFPDRFSGHQFPNYSSELNVNALLLGDSALYLCASSWGLFGQGARTEAFFGQGTRLTVV.

Only a few counts were recorded for this clonotype. The chain joins TRBV6-5 to TRBJ2-7; the D gene is possibly TRBD2 (6 bases). The CDR3 consists of 15 residues. CDR1 is MNHEY and CDR2 is SVGAGI in the germline V gene. The V end lost 2 bases, the J end lost 0 bases, and 11 bases lay between the germline ends. In DNA form, the CDR3 reads TGTGCCAGCAGTTACGGCCTAGCGAGCTCCTACGAGCAGTACTTC. This encodes CASSYGLASSYEQYF.

The genes are TRBV4-1 and TRBJ2-2; D is unclear. The V and J ends lost 4 bases and 5 bases respectively, with 17 bases between them. CDR3 length equals 16 residues. The germline V gene encodes CDR1 MGHRA and CDR2 YSYEKL. The CDR3 protein is CASSPGPDVRTGELFF. DNA of the CDR3: TGCGCCAGCAGCCCAGGACCGGACGTACGGACCGGGGAGCTGTTTTTT.

The chain employs TRBV3-1 and TRBJ2-3; 11 positions match TRBD2. There are 16 residues in the CDR3. The junction had 6 bases not matched to a gene; V was cut back by 4 bases and J by 3 bases. Germline-derived CDR1 and CDR2 are LGHDT and YNNKEL (reference sequence). CDR3 coding DNA: TGTGCCAGCAGCCCTTTGTCTAGCGGGGGGACAGATACGCAGTATTTT. This translates into CASSPLSSGGTDTQYF.

The gene calls are TRBV7-6 and TRBJ2-2; 12 bases line up with TRBD2. CDR3 length: 22 residues. Per the germline V gene, CDR1 is SGHVS and CDR2 is FNYEAQ. Trimming at V came to 2 bases and at J to 4 bases, leaving 20 bases not matched to a gene. CDR3 sequence: CASSLFLSASGRAGGGTGELFF. The CDR3 nucleotides read TGTGCCAGCAGCTTATTTTTGTCGGCTAGCGGGAGGGCCGGTGGTGGCACCGGGGAGCTGTTTTTT.

The J gene is TRBJ2-4, the V gene TRBV20-1, with TRBD2 matching over 14 bases. Germline CDR1 DFQATT, CDR2 SNEGSKA (reference sequence). Trimming removed 0 bases from V and 3 bases from J; junction bases left unmatched: 10. The CDR3 sequence is 19 residues long. The CDR3 DNA sequence: TGCAGTGCTAGAGATCCCGGGACTAGCGGGAGAAGGGGCAAAAACATTCAGTACTTC. It is translated as CSARDPGTSGRRGKNIQYF.

This clonotype was recorded a few times. The V gene is TRBV24-1, the J gene TRBJ2-3; 9 positions match TRBD1. The CDR3 extends over 16 amino acids. Germline loops: CDR1 KGHDR, CDR2 SFDVKD. V was clipped by 7 bases and J by 4 bases; unmatched bases: 11. The CDR3 region has the DNA TGTGCCACCAGACCCGGACAGGGGTGGGTCCCAGATACGCAGTATTTT. Its translation: CATRPGQGWVPDTQYF.

The gene calls are TRBV12-3 or TRBV12-4 and TRBJ1-1; D possibly corresponds to TRBD1 (6 bases). The CDR3 is made up of 15 amino acids. V gave up 6 bases and J gave up 0 bases, with 14 bases separating them. The CDR3 is CASSLRTGLNTEAFF. CDR3 bases: TGTGCCAGCAGCCTTCGAACAGGGTTGAACACTGAAGCTTTCTTT.

On this clonotype itself: Since a much larger clone is just one base distant, this may be a read error. CDR3 residues: CASSLSGTGKQQYF. The CDR3 DNA reads TGTGCCAGCAGTTTAAGTGGGACAGGGAAACAACAGTACTTC. The gene calls are TRBV12-3 or TRBV12-4 and TRBJ2-7; TRBD1 agrees at 9 bases. V trimming: 2 bases; J trimming: 10 bases; junction bases outside the gene matches: 9. The CDR3 sequence is 14 residues long.

The genes are TRBV20-1 and TRBJ2-7; tentatively, D is TRBD1 or TRBD2 (6 bases each). Germline V gene lookup returns CDR1 DFQATT and CDR2 SNEGSKA (reference sequence). The length of the CDR3 is 15 residues. V was cut by 1 base and J by 4 bases, with 17 bases left in between. The CDR3 DNA reads as TGCAGTGCTAGAGTACGAGGGGGGAGCTTTTACGAGCAGTACTTC. Its translation is CSARVRGGSFYEQYF.

The CDR3 reads CASSPWQGLSSGANVLTF. CDR3 DNA sequence: TGTGCCAGCTCACCATGGCAGGGGCTTAGCTCTGGGGCCAACGTCCTGACTTTC. The J gene is TRBJ2-6, the V gene TRBV18, with D possibly TRBD1 on 6 matching bases. The CDR3 consists of 18 residues. With 2 bases removed from V and 0 bases from J, the gap between germline ends came to 14 bases. CDR1 and CDR2 from the germline V gene are KGHSH and LQKENI.

This clonotype has a count of ten or more. This sequence joins TRBV12-3 or TRBV12-4 and TRBJ2-1; 7 nucleotides align to TRBD1. The CDR3 has 10 amino acids. Trimming cost V 11 bases and J 9 bases; bases outside gene matches: 4. CDR3 DNA sequence: TGTGCCGGACAGGTGGGTGAGCAGTTCTTC. Its protein product is CAGQVGEQFF.

This clonotype was detected only a few times. The V gene is TRBV14, the J gene TRBJ2-3; D unclear. Per the germline V gene, CDR1 is SGHDN and CDR2 is FVKESK. This CDR3 region has 14 residues. The V and J ends lost 2 bases and 2 bases respectively, with 8 bases between them. The CDR3 nucleotides read TGTGCCAGCAGCCAAATCGGAGCCACAGATACGCAGTATTTT. Amino acid sequence: CASSQIGATDTQYF.

The CDR3 DNA is TGCGCCAGCAGCTTGGCCCGGGAAGCGAGCTCTGGAAACACCATATATTTT. Its translation is CASSLAREASSGNTIYF. The chain employs TRBV5-1 and TRBJ1-3; no clear D. Germline lookup yields CDR1 SGHRS and CDR2 YFSETQ. The CDR3 extends over 17 amino acids. V lost 0 bases to trimming and J lost 0 bases, with 13 bases between them.

The genes are TRBV11-1 and TRBJ2-6; 12 bases align to TRBD1. In germline, CDR1 is SGHAT, CDR2 FQDESV (reference sequence). With 3 bases clipped from V and 2 bases from J, the junction kept 5 bases outside the gene matches. The CDR3 covers 18 residues. CDR3 residues: CASSFSGTGGAGANVLTF. For the CDR3, the DNA is TGTGCCAGCAGCTTTTCTGGGACAGGGGGCGCTGGGGCCAACGTCCTGACTTTC. The entire variable domain, with the rest obtained from reference TRBV11-1 and TRBJ2-6, is as follows: EAEVAQSPRYKITEKSQAVAFWCDPISGHATLYWYRQILGQGPELLVQFQDESVVDDSQLPKDRFSAERLKGVDSTLKIQPAELGDSAMYLCASSFSGTGGAGANVLTFGAGSRLTVL.

This clonotype was seen more than once but under ten times. The chain carries TRBV12-3 or TRBV12-4 and TRBJ2-7; D may match TRBD1 or TRBD2 (5 bases each). The CDR3 is made up of 16 amino acids. Trimming cost V 5 bases and J 0 bases, with 17 bases left between them. The CDR3 spells CASSPRSWGSSYEQYF. The CDR3 nucleotides read TGTGCCAGCAGTCCGCGAAGTTGGGGGAGCTCCTACGAGCAGTACTTC.

This clonotype was seen a handful of times. The chain recombines TRBV20-1 with TRBJ1-2, with D perhaps TRBD1 (5 bases). CDR3 length: 13 residues. Germline V gene sequence: CDR1 DFQATT, CDR2 SNEGSKA (reference sequence). Trimming took off 2 bases at V and 8 bases at J, with 15 bases between the two ends. CDR3 DNA: TGCAGTGCTAGACCCGGGGCGGGTTTGGGCTACACCTTC. Translated: CSARPGAGLGYTF.

This clonotype has only one observation. Just one base apart from a much larger clone, this may be a read error. The chain combines TRBV6-1 with TRBJ1-1; possible D gene TRBD1, 5 bases. The CDR3 has 15 amino acids. Germline loops: CDR1 MNHNS, CDR2 SASEGT. The CDR3 nucleotides are TGTGCCAGCAGTCCCAGGGAACGGGTGAACACTCAAGCTTTCTTT. This encodes CASSPRERVNTQAFF.

CDR3 sequence reads: CASSSDRGSEKLFF. CDR3 DNA: TGTGCCAGCAGCTCGGACAGGGGTTCCGAAAAACTGTTTTTT. The gene calls are TRBV7-2 and TRBJ1-4, with TRBD1 matching 9 bases. The germline V gene has CDR1 SGHTA and CDR2 FQGNSA. After removal of 4 bases from V and 8 bases from J, the junction contained 5 bases not matched to a gene. The CDR3 is 14 amino acids. Together with reference TRBV7-2 and TRBJ1-4, the CDR3 gives the full variable domain: GAGVSQSPSNKVTEKGKDVELRCDPISGHTALYWYRQSLGQGLEFLIYFQGNSAPDKSGLPSDRFSAERTGGSVSTLTIQRTQQEDSAVYLCASSSDRGSEKLFFGSGTQLSVL.

This clonotype was found a few times. V and J are TRBV7-9 and TRBJ2-7; D is ambiguous. The CDR3 totals 15 residues. Germline CDR1 SEHNR, CDR2 FQNEAQ (reference sequence). Trimming removed 2 bases at V and 2 bases at J, with 13 bases between. The CDR3 DNA sequence: TGTGCCAGCAGCTTAAACACGGGCCCCGCCTACGAGCAGTACTTC. It encodes CASSLNTGPAYEQYF.